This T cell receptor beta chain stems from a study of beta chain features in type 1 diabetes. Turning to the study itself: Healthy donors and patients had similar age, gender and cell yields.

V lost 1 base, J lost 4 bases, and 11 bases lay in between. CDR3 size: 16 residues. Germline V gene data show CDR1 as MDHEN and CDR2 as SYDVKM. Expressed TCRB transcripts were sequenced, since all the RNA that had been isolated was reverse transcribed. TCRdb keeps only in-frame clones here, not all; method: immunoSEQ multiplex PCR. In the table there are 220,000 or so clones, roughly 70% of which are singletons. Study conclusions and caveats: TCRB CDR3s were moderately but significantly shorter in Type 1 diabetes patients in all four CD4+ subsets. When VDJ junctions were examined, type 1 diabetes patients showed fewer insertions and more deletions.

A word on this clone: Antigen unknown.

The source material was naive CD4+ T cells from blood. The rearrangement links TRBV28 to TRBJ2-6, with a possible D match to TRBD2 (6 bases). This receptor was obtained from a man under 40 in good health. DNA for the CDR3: TGTGCCAGCAGTTTATCGCGGGGAGCCGGGGCCAACGTCCTGACTTTC. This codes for CASSLSRGAGANVLTF.